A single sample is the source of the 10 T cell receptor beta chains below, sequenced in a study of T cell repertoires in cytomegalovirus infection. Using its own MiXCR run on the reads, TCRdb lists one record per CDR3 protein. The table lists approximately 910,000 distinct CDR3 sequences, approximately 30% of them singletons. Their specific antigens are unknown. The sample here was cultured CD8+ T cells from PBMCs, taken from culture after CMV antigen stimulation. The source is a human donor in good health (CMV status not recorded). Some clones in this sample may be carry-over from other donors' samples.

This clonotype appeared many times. The CDR3, as DNA: TGTGCCAGCAGCCCCGGACAGGGTTATAGCAATCAGCCCCAGCATTTT. Its translation is CASSPGQGYSNQPQHF. The genes are TRBV7-8 and TRBJ1-5, with 8 nucleotides matching TRBD1. The CDR3 extends over 16 amino acids. Trimming at V came to 5 bases and at J to 0 bases, leaving 6 bases not matched to a gene. The germline CDR1 and CDR2 sequences are SGHVS and FQNEAQ.

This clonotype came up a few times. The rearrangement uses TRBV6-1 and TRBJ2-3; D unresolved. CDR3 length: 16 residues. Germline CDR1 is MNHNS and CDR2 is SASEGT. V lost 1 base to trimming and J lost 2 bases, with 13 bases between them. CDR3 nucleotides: TGTGCCAGCAGTGAAGGTACCTGGGAATTCACAGATACGCAGTATTTT. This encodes CASSEGTWEFTDTQYF.

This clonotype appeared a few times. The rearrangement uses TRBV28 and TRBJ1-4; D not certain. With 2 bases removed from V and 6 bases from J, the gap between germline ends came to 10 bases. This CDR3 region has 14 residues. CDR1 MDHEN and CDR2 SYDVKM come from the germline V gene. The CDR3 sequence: CASSLEGIDEKLFF. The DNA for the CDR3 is TGTGCCAGCAGTTTAGAGGGAATTGATGAAAAACTGTTTTTT.

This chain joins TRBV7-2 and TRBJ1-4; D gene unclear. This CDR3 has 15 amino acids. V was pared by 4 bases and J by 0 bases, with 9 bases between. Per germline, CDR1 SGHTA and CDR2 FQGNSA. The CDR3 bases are TGTGCCAGCAGCTCCTACACAGCAACTAATGAAAAACTGTTTTTT. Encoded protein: CASSSYTATNEKLFF.

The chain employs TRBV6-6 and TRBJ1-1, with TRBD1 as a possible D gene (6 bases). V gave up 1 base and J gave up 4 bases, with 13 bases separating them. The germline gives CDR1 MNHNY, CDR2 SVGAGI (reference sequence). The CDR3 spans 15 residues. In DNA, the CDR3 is TGTGCCAGCAGTTACTTGCTACAGGGATTCACTGAAGCTTTCTTT. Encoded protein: CASSYLLQGFTEAFF.

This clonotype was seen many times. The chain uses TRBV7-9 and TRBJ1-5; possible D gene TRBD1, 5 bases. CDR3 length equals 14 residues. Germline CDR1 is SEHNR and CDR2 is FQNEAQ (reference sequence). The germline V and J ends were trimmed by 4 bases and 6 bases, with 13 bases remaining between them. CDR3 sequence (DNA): TGTGCCAGCAGCTCTGGGGGGGGATTTCAGCCCCAGCATTTT. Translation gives CASSSGGGFQPQHF.

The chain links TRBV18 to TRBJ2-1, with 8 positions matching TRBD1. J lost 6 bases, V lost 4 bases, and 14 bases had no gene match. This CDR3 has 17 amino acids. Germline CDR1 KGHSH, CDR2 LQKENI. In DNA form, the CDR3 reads TGTGCCAGCTCACTTTCTGCCGGGACAGGTATATTCAATGAGCAGTTCTTC. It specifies CASSLSAGTGIFNEQFF. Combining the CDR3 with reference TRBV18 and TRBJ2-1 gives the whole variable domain NAGVMQNPRHLVRRRGQEARLRCSPMKGHSHVYWYRQLPEEGLKFMVYLQKENIIDESGMPKERFSAEFPKEGPSILRIQQVVRGDSAAYFCASSLSAGTGIFNEQFFGPGTRLTVL.

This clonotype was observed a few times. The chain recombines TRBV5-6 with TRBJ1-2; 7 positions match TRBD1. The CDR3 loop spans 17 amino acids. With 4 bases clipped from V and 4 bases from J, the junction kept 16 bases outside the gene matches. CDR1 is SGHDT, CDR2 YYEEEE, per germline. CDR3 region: CASSEGQPSGGVYGYTF. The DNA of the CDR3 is TGTGCCAGCAGCGAGGGACAGCCATCGGGTGGCGTCTATGGCTACACCTTC.

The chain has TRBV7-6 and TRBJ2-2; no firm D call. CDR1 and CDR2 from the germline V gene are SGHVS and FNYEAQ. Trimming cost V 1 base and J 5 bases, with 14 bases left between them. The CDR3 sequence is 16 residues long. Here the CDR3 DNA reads TGTGCCAGCAGCTTAGTGCGGAATGGATGGACCGGGGAGCTGTTTTTT. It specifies CASSLVRNGWTGELFF.

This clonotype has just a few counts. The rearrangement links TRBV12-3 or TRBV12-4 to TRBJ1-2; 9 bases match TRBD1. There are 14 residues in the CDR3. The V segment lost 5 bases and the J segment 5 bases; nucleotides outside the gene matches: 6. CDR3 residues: CASSPWDRDYGYTF. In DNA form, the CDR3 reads TGTGCCAGCAGTCCCTGGGACAGGGATTATGGCTACACCTTC.